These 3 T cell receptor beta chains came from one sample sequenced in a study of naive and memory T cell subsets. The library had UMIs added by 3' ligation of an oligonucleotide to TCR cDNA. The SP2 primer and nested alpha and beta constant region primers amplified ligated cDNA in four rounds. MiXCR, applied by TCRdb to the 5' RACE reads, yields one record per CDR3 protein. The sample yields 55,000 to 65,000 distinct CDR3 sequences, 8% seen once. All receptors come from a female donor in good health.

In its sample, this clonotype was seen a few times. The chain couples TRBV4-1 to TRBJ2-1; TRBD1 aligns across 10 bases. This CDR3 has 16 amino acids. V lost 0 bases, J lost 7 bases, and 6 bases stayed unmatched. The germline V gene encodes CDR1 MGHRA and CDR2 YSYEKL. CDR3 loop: CASSQDRTGGENEQFF. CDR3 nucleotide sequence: TGCGCCAGCAGCCAAGATCGGACAGGGGGTGAGAATGAGCAGTTCTTC.

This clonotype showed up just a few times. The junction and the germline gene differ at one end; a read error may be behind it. CDR3 sequence: CSARGSPPGADTQYF. The CDR3 DNA reads as TGCAGTGCTAGAGGCTCACCCCCTGGTGCAGACACGCAGTATTTT. The rearrangement uses TRBV20-1 and TRBJ2-3; no reliable D call. Per the germline V gene, CDR1 is DFQATT and CDR2 is SNEGSKA (reference sequence). The CDR3 length is 15 residues.

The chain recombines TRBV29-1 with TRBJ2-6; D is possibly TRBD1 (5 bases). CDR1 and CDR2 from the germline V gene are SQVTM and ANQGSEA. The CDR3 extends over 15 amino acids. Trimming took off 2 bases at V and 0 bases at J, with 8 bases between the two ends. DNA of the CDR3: TGCAGCGTTGAAACAGGCAGCTCTGGGGCCAACGTCCTGACTTTC. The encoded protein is CSVETGSSGANVLTF.